This entry features one T cell receptor (beta chain) sequence. The antigen remains undetermined. This entry belongs to a study of T cell responses to AZD1222 COVID-19 vaccine. Findings of the study overall: Of spike-specific TCRs, nearly half reportedly target regions left unmutated in variants. Females outnumbered males among donors, who were mostly white British; clonal diversity was possibly underestimated. Repertoires were sampled only after the peak T cell response.

Unmatched junction bases numbered 3, after V lost 3 bases and J lost 2 bases. CDR3 length: 15 residues. Germline V CDR1 and CDR2: SGHRS, YFSETQ. The table came from immunoSEQ multiplex PCR; TCRdb's copy has only in-frame clones and leaves some out. The table lists about 130,000 clones, about 88% of them singletons. The clonotype originates from an adult in good health. The material was peripheral blood, obtained on day 0 of AZD1222 vaccination. The chain combines TRBV5-1 with TRBJ2-7; TRBD1 aligns across 12 bases. The CDR3 DNA reads as TGCGCCAGCAGCTATGGGACAGGGGGCCCCTACGAGCAGTACTTC. Translating it yields CASSYGTGGPYEQYF. The variable domain in full, with the rest retrieved from reference TRBV5-1 and TRBJ2-7, is KAGVTQTPRYLIKTRGQQVTLSCSPISGHRSVSWYQQTPGQGLQFLFEYFSETQRNKGNFPGRFSGRQFSNSRSEMNVSTLELGDSALYLCASSYGTGGPYEQYFGPGTRLTVT.